This TCR delta chain is drawn from a study of Vδ1+ human thymocytes. Overall study results and limits: Highly polyclonal TRG and TRD repertoires with Gaussian CDR3 length distributions appeared in thymus.

In the case of this clone: Its antigen remains unknown. A far larger clone is one nucleotide away, so this likely arose from a read error.

Sequences come from RNA converted to cDNA by reverse transcription. Multiplex PCR used pooled V-gene forward primers and a constant-region reverse primer to amplify CDR3s. TCRdb applied CATT to the multiplex PCR reads for clone calling. The sample gives around 26,000 delta-chain clones, roughly 29% of which show up once; about 1.4% is in the top ten. Germline trimming cut 4 bases from V and 0 bases from J; bases unmatched to any gene: 14. CDR3 size: 20 residues. Germline-derived CDR1 and CDR2 are GEAIGNYY and EKD. The source is a boy under two years old who had congenital heart surgery. The chain uses TRDV2 and TRDJ3; TRDD3 aligns across 7 bases. The sample consisted of Vdelta1+ gamma-delta thymocytes from the thymus. The subset denotes: FACS-sorted CD3+ TCRalphabeta- TCRVdelta1+ TCRVdelta2- thymocytes. The CDR3 spells CACEIVGDPSSSWDTRQMFF. The CDR3, as DNA: TGTGCCTGTGAGATTGTGGGGGACCCCTCGAGCTCCTGGGACACCCGACAGATGTTTTTC.